The present T cell receptor beta chain was sequenced within a study of shared clonotypes between healthy human individuals. V dropped 4 bases and J dropped 2 bases, with 11 bases sitting between them. Per the germline V gene, CDR1 is MDHEN and CDR2 is SYDVKM. This CDR3 comprises 14 residues. This table comes from immunoSEQ multiplex PCR, and its TCRdb copy is limited to in-frame clones, with some not included. The sample includes roughly 1 million clones, about 76% of them seen just once. The chain carries TRBV28 and TRBJ1-2, with unresolved D. The sequence derives from a man aged 18 to 35 in good health. Sequencing was carried out using memory CD4+ T cells sorted from blood. The subset: CD45RA-negative fraction. This chain's CDR3 is CASSSHSKNYGYTF. Here the CDR3 DNA reads TGTGCCAGCAGTTCACACTCAAAAAACTATGGCTACACCTTC.